Here is one T cell receptor beta chain with its context. The table lists this clone with a count of one. This clone's antigen is unknown. Per-base quality was not reported, and no clone a single base away is much larger than it. A second Seattle source provided samples from volunteer blood donors who had recovered from COVID-19. Whole blood was collected in K2EDTA tubes by collaborating institutions according to the institutions' own protocols. For TCRbeta analysis, collaborator samples were shipped as frozen whole blood, as isolated PBMCs, or as DNA extracted from either sample type. This specimen comes from a study of blood T cell repertoires in COVID-19 (dated by TCRdb to 2018 to 2021). As for the study more broadly: Samples covering the acute and convalescent phases of COVID-19 were provided by collaborators in the United States, Italy and Spain. The material from the prospective study consisted of cDNA or gDNA derived from T cells, B-cell-depleted T cells, or PBMCs. Subjects who had been exposed to COVID-19, were actively infected with it, or had recovered from it provided the deeply sampled blood TCRbeta repertoires that made up the dataset. The repertoires were released in a freely available public database intended as a resource for research on the immune response to SARS-CoV-2. The samples were drawn from the first 160 participants of the ongoing ImmuneRACE study and from about 1,200 subjects provided by 6 global collaborators. Sample metadata almost always included a de-identified subject ID, COVID-19 status, age in years and sex. Where available, HLA class I and class II types were obtained from metadata supplied by the sample provider rather than from assay-based typing.

Overall study outcomes, separate from this receptor: How much clinical and demographic metadata was included differed by source and by participant, and the metadata was provided uncurated.

TCRbeta CDR3 regions were amplified from genomic DNA using the immunoSEQ Assay, a bias-controlled multiplex PCR. On the study's bioinformatics: Within the assay, amplification of reference gene primers was used to estimate how many nucleated cells each sample contained. To quantify the absolute abundance of each unique TCRbeta CDR3 rearrangement, sequence reads were collapsed and filtered. For each sample, productive Simpson clonality was calculated as the square root of Simpson's diversity index across productive rearrangements. TCRdb limited this immuneACCESS table to in-frame rearrangements with V and J called. A share of clones is missing; checked studies link under half to unresolved V genes, and the rest is unexplained. That table is the source of V, J and clone size, and D and trimming were worked out from the DNA. The sample data list approximately 300,000 clones, and 80% to 90% of these were observed just once. The ten biggest clones cover 6.4% of the sample.

CDR1 and CDR2, per the germline V gene (reference sequence), are LNHDA and SQIVND. From the cysteine through the phenylalanine, the CDR3 covers 15 amino acids. Solely the CDR3 DNA is kept, with 45 bases framed from the first base. V and J are trimmed by 2 bases and 1 base, and the gene matches miss 3 bases of the junction. Rearrangement joined TRBV19 to TRBJ1-1; 8 central nucleotides agree with TRBD1. The sample comprised peripheral blood. The source is a man younger than 35 who had recovered from COVID-19. The DNA sequence reads TGTGCCAGTAGTATAATTGGGACAGGGAACACTGAAGCTTTCTTT. The encoded protein is CASSIIGTGNTEAFF.